The 29 T cell receptor beta chains presented below share a single source sample, sequenced in a study of beta chain features in type 1 diabetes (dated by TCRdb to the late 2010s). Preparation of the library involved the immunoSEQ multiplex PCR assay. The High Capacity cDNA Reverse Transcription Kit was used to reverse transcribe all of the isolated RNA, meaning that expressed TCRB transcripts were what got sequenced. In its TCRdb copy, this immuneACCESS table keeps in-frame sequences only and misses some clones. Where compared with another copy, unresolved V genes explain less than half of these, and the others have no known cause. The sample data list about 290,000 clones, and roughly 8% of these were observed just once. The ten largest clones take up under 1.3% of the sample. The source material was central memory CD4+ T cells from blood. These receptor sequences come from a woman aged 18 to 35 in good health.

CDR3 region: CASSLAGLVSDTQYF. Here the CDR3 DNA reads TGCGCCAGCAGCTTGGCTGGGTTGGTATCAGATACGCAGTATTTT. This sequence joins TRBV5-1 and TRBJ2-3, with unresolved D. The CDR3 covers 15 residues. Germline V gene data show CDR1 as SGHRS and CDR2 as YFSETQ. V lost 0 bases and J 4 bases, leaving 12 bases between the germline ends. Full variable domain (rest looked up from reference TRBV5-1 and TRBJ2-3): KAGVTQTPRYLIKTRGQQVTLSCSPISGHRSVSWYQQTPGQGLQFLFEYFSETQRNKGNFPGRFSGRQFSNSRSEMNVSTLELGDSALYLCASSLAGLVSDTQYFGPGTRLTVL.

This clone was recorded many times. The V call is TRBV7-9, the J call TRBJ2-7; D ambiguous. Germline lookup yields CDR1 SEHNR and CDR2 FQNEAQ (reference sequence). V lost 5 bases and J lost 4, with 12 bases in between. CDR3 size: 13 residues. For the CDR3, the DNA is TGTGCCAGCAGCCCCGGCCTGTGGTACGAGCAGTACTTC. Protein product: CASSPGLWYEQYF.

This clone was found a few times. This sequence joins TRBV6-5 and TRBJ2-1; D is tentatively TRBD1 or TRBD2 (5 bases each). V was clipped by 4 bases and J by 0 bases, with 7 bases between them. Germline V lookup: CDR1 MNHEY, CDR2 SVGAGI. The CDR3 spans 14 residues. DNA for the CDR3: TGTGCCAGCAGTTGGGGGAGCTCCTACAATGAGCAGTTCTTC. Translating it yields CASSWGSSYNEQFF.

This clone has a handful of counts. The J gene is TRBJ1-2, the V gene TRBV19; D unclear. The CDR3 length is 13 residues. Trimming pared 6 bases from V and 7 bases from J, leaving 15 bases between. Looked up from germline, CDR1 is LNHDA and CDR2 is SQIVND (reference sequence). The CDR3 DNA sequence: TGTGCCAGTAGGATGGGCATGGGCCTTGGCTACACCTTC. It specifies CASRMGMGLGYTF. Together with reference TRBV19 and TRBJ1-2, the CDR3 gives the full variable domain: DGGITQSPKYLFRKEGQNVTLSCEQNLNHDAMYWYRQDPGQGLRLIYYSQIVNDFQKGDIAEGYSVSREKKESFPLTVTSAQKNPTAFYLCASRMGMGLGYTFGSGTRLTVV.

The chain couples TRBV29-1 to TRBJ2-3, with 9 bases aligning to TRBD2. The junction had 7 bases not matched to a gene; V was cut back by 6 bases and J by 3 bases. Germline-derived CDR1 and CDR2 are SQVTM and ANQGSEA. The length of the CDR3 is 14 residues. CDR3 sequence reads: CSVESGGRTDTQYF. The CDR3 DNA sequence: TGCAGCGTAGAAAGCGGGGGGAGAACAGATACGCAGTATTTT.

This sequence joins TRBV5-4 and TRBJ2-4; a weak D match, TRBD2 (6 bases). The CDR3 covers 14 residues. V gave up 4 bases and J gave up 0 bases, with 8 bases separating them. Germline values: CDR1 SGHNT, CDR2 YYREEE (reference sequence). The CDR3 bases are TGTGCCAGCAGCCGGGGACTAGCCAAAAACATTCAGTACTTC. Translating it yields CASSRGLAKNIQYF.

This clone was found a few times. This chain's CDR3 is CSVADRAEEAFF. The CDR3, as DNA: TGCAGCGTAGCGGACAGGGCAGAAGAAGCTTTCTTT. This chain links TRBV29-1 with TRBJ1-1; 8 nucleotides line up with TRBD1. The J segment lost 8 bases and the V segment lost 6 bases, leaving 8 bases of the junction unmatched. In germline, CDR1 is SQVTM, CDR2 ANQGSEA. The CDR3 extends over 12 amino acids.

At least ten counts were recorded for this clone. The gene calls are TRBV27 and TRBJ2-2; either TRBD1 or TRBD2 may fit D (5 bases each). There are 16 residues in the CDR3. V lost 6 bases, J lost 7 bases, and 21 bases lay in between. CDR1 and CDR2 from the germline V gene are MNHEY and SMNVEV (reference sequence). CDR3 bases: TGTGCCAGCAGACGGGAAACTCTGGGGCCGCTCGGGGAGCTGTTTTTT. It encodes CASRRETLGPLGELFF.

This clone was detected a few times. The chain is built from TRBV18 and TRBJ2-2; D may be TRBD1 (6 bases). The germline V gene encodes CDR1 KGHSH and CDR2 LQKENI. The germline V and J ends were trimmed by 2 bases and 7 bases, with 11 bases remaining between them. The CDR3 covers 14 residues. The CDR3 DNA reads as TGTGCCAGCTCACCATCCCAGGGGATCGGGGAGCTGTTTTTT. Translating gives CASSPSQGIGELFF.

The chain combines TRBV15 with TRBJ1-4, with D perhaps matching TRBD1 (5 bases). The CDR3 runs 14 residues. CDR1 and CDR2 (germline): LNHNV, YYDKDF (reference sequence). Between the trimmed V and J ends, which lost 0 bases and 5 bases, there was a span of 7 bases. CDR3 in DNA: TGTGCCACCAGCAGAGACAGGGCCAATGAAAAACTGTTTTTT. Its protein product is CATSRDRANEKLFF. Using reference TRBV15 and TRBJ1-4 for the parts outside the CDR3, the full variable domain is DAMVIQNPRYQVTQFGKPVTLSCSQTLNHNVMYWYQQKSSQAPKLLFHYYDKDFNNEADTPDNFQSRRPNTSFCFLDIRSPGLGDTAMYLCATSRDRANEKLFFGSGTQLSVL.

This clone was detected a few times. The rearrangement uses TRBV5-1 and TRBJ2-5; unclear D gene. This CDR3 region has 13 residues. CDR1 is SGHRS and CDR2 is YFSETQ in the germline V gene. V dropped 0 bases and J dropped 3 bases, with 6 bases sitting between them. The CDR3 reads CASSLVPEETQYF. CDR3 DNA sequence: TGCGCCAGCAGCTTGGTTCCGGAAGAGACCCAGTACTTC.

This clone was counted many times. V is TRBV9 and J is TRBJ2-7; a weak D match, TRBD1 (5 bases). CDR1 and CDR2 (germline): SGDLS, YYNGEE. V lost 3 bases and J 3 bases, leaving 13 bases between the germline ends. The CDR3 covers 14 residues. The chain's CDR3 is CASSGGHYGYEQYF. DNA of the CDR3: TGTGCCAGCAGCGGCGGACACTACGGCTACGAGCAGTACTTC.

The chain uses TRBV5-4 and TRBJ1-5; D might be TRBD1 (6 bases). V was clipped by 2 bases and J by 1 base, with 10 bases between them. The CDR3 runs 15 residues. In germline, CDR1 is SGHNT, CDR2 YYREEE (reference sequence). The CDR3 reads CASSFNRVSNQPQHF. The CDR3 nucleotides read TGTGCCAGCAGCTTTAACAGGGTCAGCAATCAGCCCCAGCATTTT.

This clone showed up just a few times. The chain combines TRBV7-2 with TRBJ1-4, with a possible D match to TRBD1 (5 bases). The CDR3 loop spans 17 amino acids. V was pared by 3 bases and J by 0 bases, with 14 bases between. The germline V gene encodes CDR1 SGHTA and CDR2 FQGNSA. The CDR3 is CASSLALRGATNEKLFF. The CDR3 nucleotides read TGTGCCAGCAGCTTGGCCCTAAGGGGTGCAACTAATGAAAAACTGTTTTTT.

The V call is TRBV5-4, the J call TRBJ2-3; D is undetermined. The CDR3 consists of 11 residues. Germline CDR1 is SGHNT and CDR2 is YYREEE (reference sequence). V dropped 0 bases and J dropped 8 bases, with 4 bases sitting between them. This CDR3 is CASSLARTQYF. The CDR3 region has the DNA TGTGCCAGCAGCTTGGCTCGTACGCAGTATTTT.

This clone has only a few counts. The chain links TRBV7-2 to TRBJ2-2, with D perhaps matching TRBD1 (6 bases). V shed 2 bases and J shed 2 bases, with 9 bases lying between them. Per germline, CDR1 SGHTA and CDR2 FQGNSA. This CDR3 is built from 15 residues. This CDR3 is CASSLHRVNTGELFF. The CDR3 nucleotides read TGTGCCAGCAGCTTACACAGGGTTAACACCGGGGAGCTGTTTTTT.

The gene calls are TRBV19 and TRBJ1-5, with a tentative D call TRBD1 (5 bases). The V gene lost 5 bases and the J gene lost 2 bases, with 13 bases spanning the gap. Per the germline V gene, CDR1 is LNHDA and CDR2 is SQIVND (reference sequence). This CDR3 region has 15 residues. The CDR3 coding sequence is TGTGCCAGTAGTCGTCAGGAAGGGGGCAATCAGCCCCAGCATTTT. This codes for CASSRQEGGNQPQHF.

V and J are TRBV5-4 and TRBJ2-5; 9 nucleotides line up with TRBD1. V lost 4 bases to trimming and J lost 2 bases; unmatched junction nucleotides: 9. Germline assignment: CDR1 SGHNT and CDR2 YYREEE (reference sequence). The CDR3 totals 16 residues. The CDR3 DNA follows: TGTGCCAGCAGCACCGGACAGGGGAAGGGGCAAGAGACCCAGTACTTC. Residues: CASSTGQGKGQETQYF.

This clone has more than one count but fewer than ten. This sequence is one base from a far larger clone and is likely a read error. The chain uses TRBV7-8 and TRBJ2-6, with D uncertain. The CDR3 is 15 amino acids. Germline loops: CDR1 SGHVS, CDR2 FQNEAQ. V was clipped by 5 bases and J by 2 bases, with 10 bases between them. The CDR3: CASSPDWAGANVLTF. The CDR3 nucleotides are TGTGCCAGCAGCCCTGACTGGGCTGGGGCCAACGTCCTGACTTTC.

This clone was found a few times. The rearrangement joins TRBV5-4 to TRBJ2-1; the D call may be TRBD1 or TRBD2 (7 bases each). The CDR3 spans 16 residues. The V end lost 4 bases, the J end lost 0 bases, and 14 bases lay between the germline ends. Germline V gene sequence: CDR1 SGHNT, CDR2 YYREEE (reference sequence). The CDR3 is CASSKERDSSYNEQFF. The CDR3 DNA reads as TGTGCCAGCAGCAAAGAGCGGGACAGCTCCTACAATGAGCAGTTCTTC.

The rearrangement uses TRBV6-6 and TRBJ1-2, with D possibly matching TRBD1 (5 bases). Germline-derived CDR1 and CDR2 are MNHNY and SVGAGI (reference sequence). Trimming left V 8 bases short and J 7 bases short, with 14 bases between. The CDR3 extends over 12 amino acids. CDR3 sequence reads: CASSGRRGGYTF. In nucleotides, the CDR3 is TGTGCCAGCTCAGGGCGACGGGGTGGCTACACCTTC.

The sample holds many counts of this clone. The chain recombines TRBV5-4 with TRBJ1-1; 10 bases align to TRBD1. The J segment lost 10 bases and the V segment lost 3 bases, leaving 3 bases of the junction unmatched. CDR3 length: 12 residues. Germline V gene sequence: CDR1 SGHNT, CDR2 YYREEE (reference sequence). The CDR3 DNA reads TGTGCCAGCAGCTGGGGGGACAGGGGAGCTTTCTTT. Translation gives CASSWGDRGAFF.

The CDR3 region is CASSLAVAYEQYV. Written as DNA, the CDR3 is TGTGCCAGCAGTTTGGCAGTGGCCTACGAGCAGTACGTC. The gene calls are TRBV28 and TRBJ2-7; D is undetermined. The CDR3 runs 13 residues. V was shortened by 3 bases and J by 2 bases, with 8 bases between the two germline ends. CDR1 and CDR2 (germline): MDHEN, SYDVKM.

In this sample, this clone turned up a few times. This chain connects TRBV15 to TRBJ2-4; tentatively, D is TRBD1 (6 bases). V was clipped by 0 bases and J by 5 bases, with 11 bases between them. The CDR3 covers 15 residues. Germline lookup yields CDR1 LNHNV and CDR2 YYDKDF (reference sequence). CDR3 in amino acids: CATSRDWGRENIQYF. CDR3 nucleotide sequence: TGTGCCACCAGCAGAGATTGGGGGCGGGAAAACATTCAGTACTTC.

This clone turned up a few times. Additional DNA sequences in this sample encode the identical CDR3. The chain couples TRBV18 to TRBJ2-5, with a tentative D call TRBD2 (6 bases). Germline loops: CDR1 KGHSH, CDR2 LQKENI. The CDR3 is 12 residues long. Between the trimmed V and J ends, which lost 2 bases and 5 bases, there was a span of 6 bases. The CDR3: CASSPGGETQYF. The CDR3 coding sequence is TGTGCCAGCTCACCAGGGGGGGAGACCCAGTACTTC.

The CDR3 sequence is CASSVERDPAEQFF. The CDR3 region has the DNA TGTGCCAGCAGCGTAGAGCGGGACCCGGCTGAGCAGTTCTTC. This chain links TRBV9 with TRBJ2-1; TRBD2 matches at 7 bases. The CDR3 extends over 14 amino acids. Per germline, CDR1 SGDLS and CDR2 YYNGEE. After removal of 0 bases from V and 9 bases from J, the junction contained 6 bases not matched to a gene.

The chain recombines TRBV18 with TRBJ2-1, with TRBD1 matching 7 bases. Germline assignment: CDR1 KGHSH and CDR2 LQKENI. The CDR3 extends over 17 amino acids. Trimming at V came to 1 base and at J to 2 bases, leaving 8 bases not matched to a gene. The chain's CDR3 is CASSPRAKGGAYNEQFF. The CDR3 DNA reads TGTGCCAGCTCACCACGGGCGAAAGGGGGCGCCTACAATGAGCAGTTCTTC.

This clone was recorded a few times. The gene calls are TRBV7-2 and TRBJ1-1; TRBD1 matches at 10 bases. Germline assignment: CDR1 SGHTA and CDR2 FQGNSA. V shed 10 bases, J shed 1 base, and the junction held 6 bases outside the gene matches. The CDR3 is 14 residues long. In DNA, the CDR3 is TGTGCCACCCGGGACAGGGGCGCGAACACTGAAGCTTTCTTT. Its protein product is CATRDRGANTEAFF.

This clone was found a few times. The chain uses TRBV28 and TRBJ2-1; 7 bases align to TRBD1. J lost 5 bases, V lost 3 bases, and 10 bases had no gene match. Per germline, CDR1 MDHEN and CDR2 SYDVKM. CDR3 length equals 16 residues. DNA of the CDR3: TGTGCCAGCAGTTTCGCGACAGGGTGGCGGAACAATGAGCAGTTCTTC. It is translated as CASSFATGWRNNEQFF.